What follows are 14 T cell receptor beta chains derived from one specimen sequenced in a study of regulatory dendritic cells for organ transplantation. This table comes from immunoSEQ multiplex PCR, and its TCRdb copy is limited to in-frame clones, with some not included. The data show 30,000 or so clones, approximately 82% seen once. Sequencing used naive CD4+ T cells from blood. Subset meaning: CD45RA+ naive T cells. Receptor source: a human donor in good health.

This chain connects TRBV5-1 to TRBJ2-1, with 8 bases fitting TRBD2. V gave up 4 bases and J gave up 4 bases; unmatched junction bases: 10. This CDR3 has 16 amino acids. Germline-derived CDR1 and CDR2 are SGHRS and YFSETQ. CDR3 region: CASSLVAGTLYNEQFF. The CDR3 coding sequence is TGCGCCAGCAGCCTTGTAGCGGGGACCCTTTACAATGAGCAGTTCTTC. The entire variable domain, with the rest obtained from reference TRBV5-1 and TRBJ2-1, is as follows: KAGVTQTPRYLIKTRGQQVTLSCSPISGHRSVSWYQQTPGQGLQFLFEYFSETQRNKGNFPGRFSGRQFSNSRSEMNVSTLELGDSALYLCASSLVAGTLYNEQFFGPGTRLTVL.

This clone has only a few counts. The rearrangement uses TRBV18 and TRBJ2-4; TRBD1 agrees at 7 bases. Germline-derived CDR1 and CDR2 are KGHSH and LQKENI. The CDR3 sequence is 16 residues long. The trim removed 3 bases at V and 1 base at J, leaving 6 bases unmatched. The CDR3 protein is CASSPTATGAKNIQYF. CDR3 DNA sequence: TGTGCCAGCTCACCGACTGCGACAGGGGCCAAAAACATTCAGTACTTC.

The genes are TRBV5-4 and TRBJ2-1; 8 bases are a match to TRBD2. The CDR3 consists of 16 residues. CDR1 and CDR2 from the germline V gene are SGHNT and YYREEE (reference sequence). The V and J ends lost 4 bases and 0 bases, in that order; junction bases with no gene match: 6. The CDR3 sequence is CASSPASGHSYNEQFF. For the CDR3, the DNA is TGTGCCAGCAGCCCGGCTAGCGGGCACTCCTACAATGAGCAGTTCTTC.

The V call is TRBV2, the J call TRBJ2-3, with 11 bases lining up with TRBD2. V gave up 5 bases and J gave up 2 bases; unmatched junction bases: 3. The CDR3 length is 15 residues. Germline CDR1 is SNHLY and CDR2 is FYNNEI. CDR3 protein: CASSLSGGATDTQYF. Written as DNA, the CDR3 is TGTGCCAGCAGTCTTAGCGGGGGGGCCACAGATACGCAGTATTTT.

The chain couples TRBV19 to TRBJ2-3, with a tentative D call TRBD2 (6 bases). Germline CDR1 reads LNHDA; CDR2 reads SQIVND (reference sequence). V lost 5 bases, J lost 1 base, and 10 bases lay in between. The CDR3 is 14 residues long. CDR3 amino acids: CASSLERGTDTQYF. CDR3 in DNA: TGTGCCAGTAGTCTTGAGCGGGGCACAGATACGCAGTATTTT.

The CDR3 region is CASSLSTGGETQYF. For the CDR3, the DNA is TGTGCCAGCAGCTTGAGCACAGGGGGGGAGACCCAGTACTTC. The chain uses TRBV5-6 and TRBJ2-5; 8 positions agree with TRBD1. The V and J ends lost 1 base and 5 bases, in that order; junction bases with no gene match: 4. The CDR3 runs to 14 residues. The germline gives CDR1 SGHDT, CDR2 YYEEEE.

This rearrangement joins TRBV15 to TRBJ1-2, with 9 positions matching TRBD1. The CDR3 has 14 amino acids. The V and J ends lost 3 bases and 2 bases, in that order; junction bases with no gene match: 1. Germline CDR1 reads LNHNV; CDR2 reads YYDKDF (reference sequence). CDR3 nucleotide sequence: TGTGCCACCAGCAGGGACAGGGGAAACTATGGCTACACCTTC. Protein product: CATSRDRGNYGYTF.

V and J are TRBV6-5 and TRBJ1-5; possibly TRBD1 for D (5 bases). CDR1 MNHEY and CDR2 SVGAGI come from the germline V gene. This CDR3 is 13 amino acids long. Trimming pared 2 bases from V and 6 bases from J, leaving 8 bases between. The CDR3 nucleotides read TGTGCCAGCAGTTACGGGGCGATTCAGCCCCAGCATTTT. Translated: CASSYGAIQPQHF.

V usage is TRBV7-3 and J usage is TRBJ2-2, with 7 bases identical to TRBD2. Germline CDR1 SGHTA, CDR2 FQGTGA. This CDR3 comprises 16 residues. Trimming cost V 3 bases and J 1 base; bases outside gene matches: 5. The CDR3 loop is CASSFFGGGNTGELFF. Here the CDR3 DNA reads TGTGCCAGCAGCTTTTTTGGCGGGGGGAACACCGGGGAGCTGTTTTTT.

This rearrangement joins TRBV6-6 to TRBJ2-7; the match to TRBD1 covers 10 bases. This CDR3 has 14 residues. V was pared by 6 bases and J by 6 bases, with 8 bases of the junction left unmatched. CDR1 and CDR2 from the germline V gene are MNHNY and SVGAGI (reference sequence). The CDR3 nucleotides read TGTGCCAGCAGCCCCCGGGGACAGGGGATCGAGCAGTACTTC. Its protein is CASSPRGQGIEQYF.

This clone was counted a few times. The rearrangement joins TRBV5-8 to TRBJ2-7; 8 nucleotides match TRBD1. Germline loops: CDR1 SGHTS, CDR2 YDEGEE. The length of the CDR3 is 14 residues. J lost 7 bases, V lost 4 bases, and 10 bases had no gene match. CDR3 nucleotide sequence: TGTGCCAGCAGCCGGACAGGGCTCGGGGGTGAGCAGTACTTC. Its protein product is CASSRTGLGGEQYF.

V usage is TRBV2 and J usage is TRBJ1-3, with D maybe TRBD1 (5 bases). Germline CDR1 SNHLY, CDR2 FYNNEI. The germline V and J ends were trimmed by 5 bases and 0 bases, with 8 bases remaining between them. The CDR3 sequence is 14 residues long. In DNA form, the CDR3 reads TGTGCCAGCAGTAAGGGGTACTCTGGAAACACCATATATTTT. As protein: CASSKGYSGNTIYF. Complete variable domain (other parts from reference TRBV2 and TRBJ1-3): EPEVTQTPSHQVTQMGQEVILRCVPISNHLYFYWYRQILGQKVEFLVSFYNNEISEKSEIFDDQFSVERPDGSNFTLKIRSTKLEDSAMYFCASSKGYSGNTIYFGEGSWLTVV.

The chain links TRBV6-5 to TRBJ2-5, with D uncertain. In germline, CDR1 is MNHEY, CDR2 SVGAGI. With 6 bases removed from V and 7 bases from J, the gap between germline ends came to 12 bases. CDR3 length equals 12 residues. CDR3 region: CASSPTRGTQYF. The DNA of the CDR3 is TGTGCCAGCAGCCCCACCCGAGGGACCCAGTACTTC.

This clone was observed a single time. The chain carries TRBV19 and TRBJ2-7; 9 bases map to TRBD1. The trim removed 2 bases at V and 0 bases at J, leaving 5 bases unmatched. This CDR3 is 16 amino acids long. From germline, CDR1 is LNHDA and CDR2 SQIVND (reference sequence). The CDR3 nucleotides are TGTGCCAGTAGTATAACCGGGACAGGGAGCTCCTACGAGCAGTACTTC. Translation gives CASSITGTGSSYEQYF.